This TCR beta chain came from a study of CD8 T cells in ankylosing spondylitis. Study-level results: What appeared characteristic of ankylosing spondylitis blood was a TCR beta motif of eight highly homologous variants. Disease-linked clones proved CD8+ and comparatively uncommon in peripheral blood.

TCRdb re-called the 5' RACE reads through MiXCR, storing one row per CDR3 protein. The sample carries 670,000 or so distinct CDR3 sequences, around 17% recorded once. To note about this clonotype: The target antigen is unknown.

Germline loops: CDR1 SGDLS, CDR2 YYNGEE. Trimming removed 4 bases at V and 0 bases at J, with 14 bases between. This CDR3 spans 16 amino acids. J is TRBJ1-3 and V is TRBV9; D is uncertain. This clonotype was sampled from a male donor with ankylosing spondylitis. The sequenced sample consisted of blood, either unsorted or a sorted T cell fraction (not recorded which). The CDR3 loop is CASSLPDRSSGNTIYF. CDR3 in DNA: TGTGCCAGCAGCCTTCCAGACCGGAGCTCTGGAAACACCATATATTTT.